This T cell receptor beta chain was recorded in a study of T-cell reconstitution after alpha-beta-depleted transplantation in children. Findings of the study overall: Surviving recipient T cells and thymic progenitors accounted for the high day-60 TCRbeta diversity observed in some patients.

Per germline, CDR1 SGHDN and CDR2 FVKESK. With V trimmed by 3 bases and J by 5 bases, 15 bases remained unmatched. The CDR3 loop spans 18 amino acids. The table lists this clonotype with a few counts. The antigen is not known. Unique molecular identifiers were used in preparing the TCRbeta library. TCRdb analysed the PCR reads with MiXCR anew, one entry per CDR3 protein. The sample has hundreds of thousands of distinct CDR3 sequences, around 14% seen once. The rearrangement links TRBV14 to TRBJ2-1; 8 bases agree with TRBD2. Sequencing was performed on PBMCs, taken before TCRalphabeta/CD19-depleted stem cell transplant. The receptor's source is a girl aged 2-10 years with congenital amegakaryocytic thrombocytopenia, due to receive a stem cell transplant. This CDR3 is CASSHKAPSVLADNEQFF. CDR3 DNA: TGTGCCAGCAGCCACAAAGCCCCCTCTGTACTAGCGGACAATGAGCAGTTCTTC.